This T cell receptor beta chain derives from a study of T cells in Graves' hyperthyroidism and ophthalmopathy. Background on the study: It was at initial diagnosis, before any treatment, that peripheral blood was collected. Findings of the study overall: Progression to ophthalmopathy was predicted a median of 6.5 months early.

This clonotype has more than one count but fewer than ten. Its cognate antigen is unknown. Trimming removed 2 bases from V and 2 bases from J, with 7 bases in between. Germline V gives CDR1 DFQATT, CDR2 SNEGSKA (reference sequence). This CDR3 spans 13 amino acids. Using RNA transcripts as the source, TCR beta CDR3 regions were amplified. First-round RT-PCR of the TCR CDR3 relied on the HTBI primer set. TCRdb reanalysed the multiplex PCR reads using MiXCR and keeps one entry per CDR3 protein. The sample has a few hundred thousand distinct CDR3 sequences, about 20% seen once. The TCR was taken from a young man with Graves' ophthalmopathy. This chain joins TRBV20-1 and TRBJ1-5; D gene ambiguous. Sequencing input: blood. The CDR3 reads CSARPPGNQPQHF. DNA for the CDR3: TGCAGTGCTAGACCCCCCGGCAATCAGCCCCAGCATTTT.